This T cell receptor beta chain comes out of a study of blood T cells in healthy people across ages. Study findings and constraints: Those diversity estimates obtained from one million T cells were thought to be underestimates. Among T cells, TCR beta diversity per million cells dropped roughly linearly as age rose. Higher diversity and more naive CD4+ cells were features of long-lived donors, compared to aged donors.

Looked up from germline, CDR1 is MGHDK and CDR2 is SYGVNS. With 3 bases clipped from V and 5 bases from J, the junction kept 9 bases outside the gene matches. This CDR3 is built from 16 residues. A J-beta primer mix and a sample-barcoded 5' primer were used in a second PCR of about 7 to 12 cycles. TCRdb reprocessed the 5' RACE reads with MiXCR, giving one entry per CDR3 protein. The data hold nearly 800,000 distinct CDR3 sequences, with about 56% observed a single time. On this clonotype itself: Its antigen is not known.

The chain joins TRBV25-1 to TRBJ2-5, with TRBD2 matching 10 bases. The TCR originated in a man aged 40-55 years in good health. The sequencing input was blood. The CDR3 region has the DNA TGTGCCAGCAGTGACCGACTAATAGCGGGAGGTGAGACCCAGTACTTC. Amino acids: CASSDRLIAGGETQYF.